A selection of T cell receptor beta chains follows, all from one sample in a study of shared clonotypes between healthy human individuals. TCRdb's copy holds only in-frame clones and misses some; the assay was immunoSEQ multiplex PCR. The sample lists about 2.3 million clones; more than 85% were seen once. The material sequenced was naive CD4+ T cells from PBMCs. The receptors were gathered from a man aged 18 to 29 in good health. Some clones in this sample may be carry-over from other donors' samples. Each CDR3 is given without its conserved first and last residue.

v_call	j_call	cdr3_aa
TRBV4-2	TRBJ2-4	ASSLPAGKIQY
TRBV18	TRBJ1-3	ASSPSQDLGNTIY
TRBV7-9	TRBJ1-4	ASSFRREAAGEKLF
TRBV9	TRBJ2-1	ASSVDRGNEQF
TRBV4-1	TRBJ2-3	ASSQDYANTQY
TRBV9	TRBJ2-5	ASSPSQGVETQY
TRBV5-1	TRBJ2-7	ASSWKGGEEQY
TRBV9	TRBJ2-6	ASSVVGSGANVLT
TRBV28	TRBJ2-7	AQGGDTYEQY
TRBV6-1	TRBJ2-3	ASRIEGRITDTQY
TRBV28	TRBJ1-3	ASSLFSGNTIY
TRBV2	TRBJ1-3	ASSAQGTVY
TRBV5-6	TRBJ1-1	ASSFVWQAVTNTEAF
TRBV29-1	TRBJ1-1	SVEGRQQVVEAF
TRBV6-5	TRBJ1-1	ASSYSAPGQRLAF
TRBV18	TRBJ1-1	ASSPMDSYMNTEAF
TRBV7-2	TRBJ2-1	ASSPRLAGDNEQF
TRBV30	TRBJ2-7	AWTRTYEQY
TRBV11-2	TRBJ2-3	ASSSIRGLTDTQY
TRBV19	TRBJ1-2	ASSITGDPGGCT
TRBV7-9	TRBJ1-2	ASSLSGMRGYT
TRBV27	TRBJ2-7	ASSLRGATYEQY
TRBV9	TRBJ1-2	ASSPWEANYGYT
TRBV20-1	TRBJ1-2	SVGQLYGYT
TRBV6-1	TRBJ2-2	ASCGSAWRVGTGELF
TRBV7-9	TRBJ2-5	ASSFSPVAAQETQY
TRBV6-5	TRBJ1-2	ASSPRGGSYGYT
TRBV6-1	TRBJ1-2	ASSGSTGEGYGYT
TRBV5-1	TRBJ1-4	ASSLGGRPTNEKLF
TRBV5-1	TRBJ2-5	ASSFSGQQETQY
TRBV12-5	TRBJ2-1	ASGLVPVWDSNSGNEQF
TRBV5-1	TRBJ1-1	ASSARNTEAF
TRBV9	TRBJ1-1	ASSIMGNTEAF
TRBV5-1	TRBJ2-1	ASGGRGPEQF
TRBV6-1	TRBJ2-4	ASSELPGLAKNIQY
TRBV6-5	TRBJ2-1	ASREREGGEQF
TRBV6-1	TRBJ2-7	ASSDRGGYEQY
TRBV5-1	TRBJ1-1	ASSSTVNTEAF